The 24 T cell receptor beta chains given below trace back to one sample, sequenced in a study of blood T cells in healthy people across ages. Primed by a sample-barcoded 5' primer and a J-beta primer mix, a second PCR proceeded for about 6 to 12 cycles. TCRdb re-analysed the 5' RACE reads in MiXCR, keeping a single row per CDR3 protein. The table has over 1,200,000 distinct CDR3 sequences, around 59% seen once. The source material was blood. The source is a man between 18 and 29 years old in good health.

The chain carries TRBV11-2 and TRBJ1-4; a possible D gene is TRBD1 (5 bases). This CDR3 is 15 amino acids long. Germline V gives CDR1 SGHAT, CDR2 FQNNGV. With 2 bases removed from V and 7 bases from J, the gap between germline ends came to 14 bases. The CDR3 coding sequence is TGTGCCAGCAGCTTATACAGGAGCGGCGGTGAAAAACTGTTTTTT. This translates into CASSLYRSGGEKLFF.

The V and J genes are TRBV2 and TRBJ2-7; D is possibly TRBD2 (5 bases). The CDR3 sequence is 14 residues long. Germline values: CDR1 SNHLY, CDR2 FYNNEI. Trimming took off 4 bases at V and 2 bases at J, with 12 bases between the two ends. CDR3 amino acids: CASSVELTTYEQYF. In DNA form, the CDR3 reads TGTGCCAGCAGTGTGGAGCTGACTACCTACGAGCAGTACTTC.

The chain is built from TRBV29-1 and TRBJ2-1, with 7 bases identical to TRBD1. J was trimmed by 5 bases and V by 4 bases; bases with no gene match: 5. Germline assignment: CDR1 SQVTM and CDR2 ANQGSEA. The CDR3 extends over 13 amino acids. The CDR3 DNA reads TGCAGCGTTGGGGGCAGGGGGAACAATGAGCAGTTCTTC. It translates to CSVGGRGNNEQFF.

The V call is TRBV27, the J call TRBJ2-5, with D perhaps TRBD2 (6 bases). CDR3 size: 13 residues. Germline CDR1 reads MNHEY; CDR2 reads SMNVEV (reference sequence). V dropped 0 bases and J dropped 11 bases, with 13 bases sitting between them. CDR3 coding DNA: TGTGCCAGCAGTTTATCTAGCGGATTCGGGCAGTACTTC. This codes for CASSLSSGFGQYF.

This clonotype has more than one count but fewer than ten. For the CDR3, the DNA is TGTGCCAGCAGCTTAGGAAGCCAAAAGCGGAGACGAGCCAAAAACATTCAGTACTTC. Protein: CASSLGSQKRRRAKNIQYF. The V call is TRBV7-9, the J call TRBJ2-4; a possible D gene is TRBD2 (5 bases). V was shortened by 1 base and J by 0 bases, with 19 bases between the two germline ends. Looked up from germline, CDR1 is SEHNR and CDR2 is FQNEAQ (reference sequence). This CDR3 has 19 residues.

This clonotype turned up a few times. J is TRBJ2-1 and V is TRBV10-3; no reliable D call. V lost 0 bases to trimming and J lost 8 bases, with 14 bases between them. The CDR3 extends over 15 amino acids. Germline V gene sequence: CDR1 ENHRY, CDR2 SYGVKD. Here the CDR3 reads CAISESASITDEQFF. The CDR3 DNA follows: TGTGCCATCAGTGAGTCGGCCAGTATCACTGATGAGCAGTTCTTC.

The count of this clonotype is one. The rearrangement links TRBV5-5 to TRBJ2-3, with unresolved D. V was cut by 2 bases and J by 0 bases, with 16 bases left in between. The CDR3 has 17 residues. From germline, CDR1 is SGHKS and CDR2 YYEKEE (reference sequence). The CDR3, as DNA: TGTGCCAGCAGCTTTTCCCATGCCGGACGGAGCACAGATACGCAGTATTTT. It is translated as CASSFSHAGRSTDTQYF.

This rearrangement joins TRBV25-1 to TRBJ1-6, with a weak D call TRBD1 (6 bases). The CDR3 consists of 14 residues. The germline V gene encodes CDR1 MGHDK and CDR2 SYGVNS. Trimming stripped 6 bases from V and 9 bases from J, with 15 bases between. CDR3 region: CASRETGFLSPLHF. The CDR3, as DNA: TGTGCCAGCAGGGAAACAGGGTTTCTTTCACCCCTCCACTTT. The full variable domain, with the rest looked up from reference TRBV25-1 and TRBJ1-6, is EADIYQTPRYLVIGTGKKITLECSQTMGHDKMYWYQQDPGMELHLIHYSYGVNSTEKGDLSSESTVSRIRTEHFPLTLESARPSHTSQYLCASRETGFLSPLHFGNGTRLTVT.

The V gene is TRBV29-1, the J gene TRBJ2-7; D may be TRBD1 or TRBD2 (5 bases each). This CDR3 has 14 amino acids. Trimming took off 6 bases at V and 6 bases at J, with 21 bases between the two ends. In germline, CDR1 is SQVTM, CDR2 ANQGSEA. The CDR3 region is CSVSTGAQFAEQYF. The CDR3, as DNA: TGCAGCGTATCTACCGGGGCCCAATTCGCCGAGCAGTACTTC.

V usage is TRBV7-2 and J usage is TRBJ1-2; tentative D call: TRBD1 (6 bases). CDR1 is SGHTA, CDR2 FQGNSA, per germline. Trimming took off 1 base at V and 10 bases at J, with 10 bases between the two ends. This CDR3 contains 12 residues. The CDR3 nucleotides are TGTGCCAGCAGCTTAGAGTACAGGGACTACACCTTC. Protein sequence: CASSLEYRDYTF.

This clonotype was detected a few times. The chain carries TRBV15 and TRBJ2-7, with unresolved D. The V gene lost 2 bases and the J gene lost 5 bases, with 7 bases spanning the gap. This CDR3 comprises 12 residues. Per germline, CDR1 LNHNV and CDR2 YYDKDF (reference sequence). CDR3 sequence reads: CATSRTGHEQYF. CDR3 sequence (DNA): TGTGCCACCAGCAGAACCGGTCACGAGCAGTACTTC.

The chain is built from TRBV6-2 or TRBV6-3 and TRBJ2-2, with D unresolved. Trimming removed 0 bases from V and 8 bases from J, with 10 bases in between. This CDR3 has 14 residues. From germline, CDR1 is MNHEY and CDR2 SVGEGT. CDR3 residues: CASSYSNGWGELFF. In DNA, the CDR3 is TGTGCCAGCAGTTACTCGAACGGGTGGGGGGAGCTGTTTTTT.

The chain carries TRBV29-1 and TRBJ2-2, with D possibly being TRBD2 (5 bases). This CDR3 has 14 residues. The V gene's germline CDR1 is SQVTM and CDR2 ANQGSEA. Between the trimmed V and J ends, which lost 2 bases and 5 bases, there was a span of 12 bases. The CDR3 loop reads CSVESGLGTGELFF. The DNA for the CDR3 is TGCAGCGTTGAATCGGGGTTGGGGACCGGGGAGCTGTTTTTT.

This clonotype was found a few times. The CDR3 protein is CASSQGWGDYEQYF. In DNA, the CDR3 is TGCGCCAGCAGCCAAGGGTGGGGGGACTACGAGCAGTACTTC. This sequence joins TRBV4-1 and TRBJ2-7, with a weak D call TRBD2 (6 bases). This CDR3 comprises 14 residues. Trimming pared 1 base from V and 3 bases from J, leaving 10 bases between. Per the germline V gene, CDR1 is MGHRA and CDR2 is YSYEKL.

V and J are TRBV11-2 and TRBJ1-2; weak D call: TRBD1 (6 bases). CDR3 length: 14 amino acids. V shed 5 bases and J shed 2 bases, with 12 bases lying between them. Germline loops: CDR1 SGHAT, CDR2 FQNNGV. The CDR3 reads CASSHRQENYGYTF. The DNA for the CDR3 is TGTGCCAGCAGCCACCGACAGGAGAACTATGGCTACACCTTC.

The J gene is TRBJ2-6, the V gene TRBV6-5; 14 bases are shared with TRBD2. The CDR3 totals 21 residues. Germline V gene lookup returns CDR1 MNHEY and CDR2 SVGAGI. Unmatched junction bases numbered 8, after V lost 1 base and J lost 0 bases. The CDR3 here is CASSYLGLAGAGNSGANVLTF. In nucleotides, the CDR3 is TGTGCCAGCAGTTACTTGGGACTAGCGGGAGCGGGAAACTCTGGGGCCAACGTCCTGACTTTC.

This clonotype occurred a few times. Here the CDR3 DNA reads TGTGCCAGCAGCTTGCCAGGGGGCTCCAAAAACATTCAGTACTTC. Translation gives CASSLPGGSKNIQYF. V and J are TRBV7-9 and TRBJ2-4, with 8 bases lining up with TRBD1. With 3 bases clipped from V and 2 bases from J, the junction kept 3 bases outside the gene matches. The CDR3 contains 15 residues. The germline V gene encodes CDR1 SEHNR and CDR2 FQNEAQ (reference sequence).

This chain joins TRBV4-1 and TRBJ2-4; 8 bases fit TRBD2. The last part of the DNA fits TRBJ2-7 better; the J call may be wrong. CDR3 size: 15 residues. Germline V gene sequence: CDR1 MGHRA, CDR2 YSYEKL. Here the CDR3 DNA reads TGCGCCAGCAGCCAGGCCGTGACTAGCGAGTCCGAGCAGTACTTC. Translation: CASSQAVTSESEQYF.

This sequence joins TRBV11-2 and TRBJ2-7; D unresolved. V was pared by 8 bases and J by 5 bases, with 10 bases between. Germline-derived CDR1 and CDR2 are SGHAT and FQNNGV. This CDR3 contains 11 residues. CDR3 DNA: TGTGCCAGCGGGCAGGAGAACGAGCAGTACTTC. Its protein is CASGQENEQYF.

The chain carries TRBV5-1 and TRBJ2-3, with D maybe TRBD1 (5 bases). This CDR3 spans 16 amino acids. Between the trimmed V and J ends, which lost 0 bases and 2 bases, there was a span of 13 bases. CDR1 and CDR2 from the germline V gene are SGHRS and YFSETQ. Here the CDR3 reads CASSLGQPTYTDTQYF. The DNA for the CDR3 is TGCGCCAGCAGCTTGGGACAGCCGACCTACACAGATACGCAGTATTTT.

This chain links TRBV29-1 with TRBJ1-1; no clear D gene. The CDR3 runs 14 residues. V lost 4 bases and J 0 bases, leaving 12 bases between the germline ends. Germline lookup yields CDR1 SQVTM and CDR2 ANQGSEA. The CDR3 nucleotides read TGCAGCGTTGCCCTCAGGTCTTTGAACACTGAAGCTTTCTTT. It is translated as CSVALRSLNTEAFF.

This clonotype has just one count. The genes are TRBV20-1 and TRBJ1-5; tentative D call: TRBD1 (5 bases). Germline CDR1 reads DFQATT; CDR2 reads SNEGSKA (reference sequence). The V end lost 0 bases, the J end lost 2 bases, and 17 bases lay between the germline ends. The CDR3 length is 17 residues. The CDR3 nucleotides are TGCAGTGCTAGAGAGGGCCGGGGGGGAACGGGCAATCAGCCCCAGCATTTT. Protein sequence: CSAREGRGGTGNQPQHF.

The V call is TRBV20-1, the J call TRBJ2-3, with D tentatively TRBD1 or TRBD2 (6 bases each). The V gene lost 2 bases and the J gene lost 1 base, with 13 bases spanning the gap. Germline V gene data show CDR1 as DFQATT and CDR2 as SNEGSKA (reference sequence). This CDR3 contains 15 residues. CDR3 in amino acids: CSARRGALGTDTQYF. The CDR3 region has the DNA TGCAGTGCTAGAAGGGGGGCACTGGGCACAGATACGCAGTATTTT.

This clonotype was recorded a few times. The rearrangement uses TRBV15 and TRBJ2-1; the D is unclear. The germline CDR1 and CDR2 sequences are LNHNV and YYDKDF (reference sequence). The length of the CDR3 is 15 residues. Trimming cost V 3 bases and J 5 bases, with 14 bases left between them. The CDR3 nucleotides are TGTGCCACCAGCAGTGCCGGATCAGCTGACAATGAGCAGTTCTTC. Translated: CATSSAGSADNEQFF.